Presented here are 29 T cell receptor beta chains from one specimen sequenced in a study of regulatory T cells in long-lasting Graves disease. Specified time point: newly diagnosed GD, antithyroid drugs for less than 3 months. Isolated PBMC RNA provided the starting material for the TCR library. Building the TCR beta libraries relied on iRepertoire HTBI primers, and CDR3 regions underwent Arm-PCR. TCRdb fed the multiplex PCR reads into MiXCR, producing one record per CDR3 protein. The sample lists some 250,000 distinct CDR3 sequences, 20% to 25% seen once, with approximately 14% in the top ten. The sample in question was peripheral blood mononuclear cells (PBMCs), obtained at new diagnosis, from a patient treated with antithyroid drugs. These receptors all stem from a female donor with Graves disease.

This clonotype was seen at least ten times. The chain is built from TRBV7-2 and TRBJ2-7; D may be TRBD1 or TRBD2 (5 bases each). The V gene lost 5 bases and the J gene lost 0 bases, with 14 bases spanning the gap. This CDR3 region has 15 residues. Germline-derived CDR1 and CDR2 are SGHTA and FQGNSA. The chain's CDR3 is CASSRRDDSSYEQYF. The CDR3 DNA follows: TGTGCCAGCAGCCGCCGGGACGACAGCTCCTACGAGCAGTACTTC.

In the case of this clonotype: A much larger clone sits a single nucleotide away, making a read error possible. The rearrangement links TRBV28 to TRBJ1-6; D remains unclear. The CDR3 totals 14 residues. Germline loops: CDR1 MDHEN, CDR2 SYDVKM. Trimming shortened V by 7 bases and J by 5 bases, and 12 bases separated the two germline ends. The CDR3 reads CASTDRTNNSPLHF. Written as DNA, the CDR3 is TGTGCCAGCACCGACCGGACTAATAATTCACCCCTCCACTTT.

This chain connects TRBV5-1 to TRBJ1-6; 7 nucleotides align to TRBD1. The CDR3 is 15 amino acids. Germline loops: CDR1 SGHRS, CDR2 YFSETQ. With V trimmed by 0 bases and J by 10 bases, 7 bases remained unmatched. CDR3 region: CASSLEQAGGSPLHF. In nucleotides, the CDR3 is TGCGCCAGCAGCTTGGAACAGGCAGGGGGATCACCCCTCCACTTT.

There are many counts of this clonotype. The chain recombines TRBV20-1 with TRBJ2-3, with 8 bases lining up with TRBD2. From germline, CDR1 is DFQATT and CDR2 SNEGSKA (reference sequence). V lost 7 bases and J lost 4; bases outside the gene matches: 7. The CDR3 length is 13 residues. The CDR3 reads CSGKREIADTQYF. CDR3 nucleotide sequence: TGCAGTGGGAAGCGGGAGATCGCAGATACGCAGTATTTT.

The V gene is TRBV6-1, the J gene TRBJ1-4, with D unclear. The CDR3 has 12 residues. The germline V gene encodes CDR1 MNHNS and CDR2 SASEGT. Trimming removed 5 bases at V and 6 bases at J, with 7 bases between. The CDR3 DNA follows: TGTGCCAGCAGTCTCCAAGATGAAAAACTGTTTTTT. Amino acids: CASSLQDEKLFF.

This clonotype was counted ten times or more. This chain uses TRBV6-2 or TRBV6-3 with TRBJ2-3; D possibly matches TRBD1 or TRBD2 (5 bases each). V was clipped by 6 bases and J by 6 bases, with 13 bases between them. The germline V gene encodes CDR1 MNHEY and CDR2 SVGEGT. CDR3 length equals 13 residues. The CDR3 nucleotides read TGTGCCAGCAGCCCCGGGACCAGGGATACGCAGTATTTT. Encoded protein: CASSPGTRDTQYF.

There are a few counts of this clonotype. This chain connects TRBV5-6 to TRBJ2-5, with 9 bases aligning to TRBD2. This CDR3 is 15 amino acids long. V trimming: 5 bases; J trimming: 1 base; junction bases outside the gene matches: 6. The germline gives CDR1 SGHDT, CDR2 YYEEEE. In DNA form, the CDR3 reads TGTGCCAGCAGATCTACTAGCGGGTTCCAAGAGACCCAGTACTTC. This sequence encodes CASRSTSGFQETQYF.

This clonotype has just a few counts. This chain joins TRBV11-2 and TRBJ2-5; D not resolved. Germline V gives CDR1 SGHAT, CDR2 FQNNGV. The CDR3 covers 13 residues. Trimming cost V 3 bases and J 6 bases, with 11 bases left between them. The CDR3 region has the DNA TGTGCCAGCAGCTTCCCCAAGGGAAAGACCCAGTACTTC. Translation gives CASSFPKGKTQYF.

This clonotype was seen ten or more times. The chain links TRBV3-1 to TRBJ1-1; D ambiguous. CDR1 LGHDT and CDR2 YNNKEL come from the germline V gene (reference sequence). The V gene lost 0 bases and the J gene lost 8 bases, with 13 bases spanning the gap. The CDR3 sequence is 14 residues long. The CDR3 reads CASSQEGRVFEAFF. The CDR3 DNA is TGTGCCAGCAGCCAAGAGGGGAGGGTTTTCGAAGCTTTCTTT. Full variable domain (rest looked up from reference TRBV3-1 and TRBJ1-1): DTAVSQTPKYLVTQMGNDKSIKCEQNLGHDTMYWYKQDSKKFLKIMFSYNNKELIINETVPNRFSPKSPDKAHLNLHINSLELGDSAVYFCASSQEGRVFEAFFGQGTRLTVV.

The rearrangement uses TRBV5-1 and TRBJ2-7, with TRBD2 identical over 8 bases. The CDR3 loop spans 13 amino acids. Germline lookup yields CDR1 SGHRS and CDR2 YFSETQ. J gave up 3 bases and V 4 bases, and 3 bases lay outside the gene matches. CDR3: CASSAGGIYEQYF. For the CDR3, the DNA is TGCGCCAGCAGCGCGGGGGGCATCTACGAGCAGTACTTC.

This clonotype was observed many times. This may come from a read error, since a much larger clone is one base off. The genes are TRBV6-1 and TRBJ2-1; weak D call: TRBD2 (5 bases). The length of the CDR3 is 14 residues. Trimming took 6 bases from V and 8 from J, leaving 17 bases between them. Germline CDR1 and CDR2: MNHNS and SASEGT. The CDR3: CASSGAGLPDEQFF. The CDR3 DNA follows: TGTGCCAGCAGCGGCGCGGGCCTGCCTGATGAGCAGTTCTTC.

There are many counts of this clonotype. The CDR3 coding sequence is TGTGCCAGCACTCTCCCCGGGGACAAAGATCAGCCCCAGCATTTT. Protein sequence: CASTLPGDKDQPQHF. The rearrangement joins TRBV6-1 to TRBJ1-5; a weak D match, TRBD1 (6 bases). This CDR3 contains 15 residues. The V end lost 7 bases, the J end lost 5 bases, and 18 bases lay between the germline ends. Germline CDR1 MNHNS, CDR2 SASEGT.

J is TRBJ2-2 and V is TRBV7-3, with a weak D call TRBD1 (5 bases). CDR1 is SGHTA and CDR2 is FQGTGA in the germline V gene. The CDR3 spans 13 residues. Trimming removed 3 bases at V and 7 bases at J, with 9 bases between. The CDR3 loop reads CASSLDTDGELFF. The CDR3 DNA reads TGTGCCAGCAGCTTGGACACGGACGGGGAGCTGTTTTTT.

This clonotype has just a few counts. This chain joins TRBV3-1 and TRBJ2-3; 10 positions agree with TRBD2. Germline CDR1 and CDR2: LGHDT and YNNKEL (reference sequence). Unmatched junction bases numbered 9, after V lost 0 bases and J lost 3 bases. The CDR3 has 18 residues. DNA for the CDR3: TGTGCCAGCAGCCAAGAAGCGGGGGGGGGCCTGGGTACAGATACGCAGTATTTT. This sequence encodes CASSQEAGGGLGTDTQYF.

In regard to this clonotype: One junction end does not reproduce the germline sequence, and a read error may be involved. The chain carries TRBV27 and TRBJ1-2; weak D call: TRBD1 (5 bases). The CDR3 is made up of 12 amino acids. CDR1 is MNHEY and CDR2 is SMNVEV in the germline V gene (reference sequence). The CDR3 coding sequence is TGTGCCAGCAGTTCCCCCCCCGGGACCGAGATCTTC. Its protein product is CASSSPPGTEIF.

The chain has TRBV20-1 and TRBJ2-5; possibly TRBD2 for D (6 bases). The closer fit of TRBJ2-7 to the DNA end suggests the J call may be wrong. The CDR3 totals 17 residues. Germline-derived CDR1 and CDR2 are DFQATT and SNEGSKA (reference sequence). The CDR3 protein is CSASGYNIQRTTYEQYF. CDR3 nucleotides: TGCAGTGCTAGTGGGTACAACATACAGCGGACTACCTACGAGCAGTACTTC.

This clonotype was seen many times. A read error may explain this, as a much larger clone is one base away. The V and J genes are TRBV7-2 and TRBJ2-1, with 10 bases fitting TRBD2. The CDR3 spans 15 residues. Per germline, CDR1 SGHTA and CDR2 FQGNSA. The CDR3 sequence: CASRRTSGVYNEQLF. DNA for the CDR3: TGTGCCAGCAGGCGTACTAGCGGGGTTTACAATGAGCAGCTCTTC.

The J gene is TRBJ2-5, the V gene TRBV14, with D tentatively TRBD1 or TRBD2 (6 bases each). Trimming cost V 6 bases and J 5 bases, with 13 bases left between them. The germline gives CDR1 SGHDN, CDR2 FVKESK. CDR3 length: 13 amino acids. The CDR3 DNA sequence: TGTGCCAGCAGGGGTAGGGGGGCGGAGACCCAGTACTTC. Translation gives CASRGRGAETQYF. Together with reference TRBV14 and TRBJ2-5, the CDR3 gives the full variable domain: EAGVTQFPSHSVIEKGQTVTLRCDPISGHDNLYWYRRVMGKEIKFLLHFVKESKQDESGMPNNRFLAERTGGTYSTLKVQPAELEDSGVYFCASRGRGAETQYFGPGTRLLVL.

In this sample, this clonotype turned up many times. The chain uses TRBV18 and TRBJ2-2; TRBD1 matches 7 bases. The length of the CDR3 is 15 residues. V shed 5 bases and J 4 bases; nucleotides not matched to a gene: 7. The germline V gene has CDR1 KGHSH and CDR2 LQKENI. The DNA for the CDR3 is TGTGCCAGCTCAAGACAGGGAATGGTCACCGGGGAGCTGTTTTTT. Translated: CASSRQGMVTGELFF.

This clonotype was seen many times. The J gene is TRBJ2-5, the V gene TRBV5-8; D possibly matches TRBD1 or TRBD2 (6 bases each). The V gene's germline CDR1 is SGHTS and CDR2 YDEGEE. V was shortened by 5 bases and J by 8 bases, with 16 bases between the two germline ends. This CDR3 is built from 13 residues. Written as DNA, the CDR3 is TGTGCCAGCAGAGATTTGGGGGCGGGAACCCAGTACTTC. This encodes CASRDLGAGTQYF.

This clonotype was seen ten or more times. This sequence joins TRBV7-2 and TRBJ2-7; 8 nucleotides align to TRBD2. The CDR3 spans 14 residues. The germline V gene has CDR1 SGHTA and CDR2 FQGNSA. The J segment lost 4 bases and the V segment lost 5 bases, leaving 7 bases of the junction unmatched. As DNA, the CDR3 is TGTGCCAGCAGCCCAGGACTAGCAATTTACGAGCAGTACTTC. It codes for CASSPGLAIYEQYF.

In the case of this clonotype: A read error is possible here, since a much larger clone lies one base away. The chain recombines TRBV27 with TRBJ1-6; D is possibly TRBD1 (6 bases). This CDR3 is 17 amino acids long. The germline CDR1 and CDR2 sequences are MNHEY and SMNVEV (reference sequence). Trimming left V 0 bases short and J 6 bases short, with 15 bases between. DNA for the CDR3: TGTGCCAGCAGTTTATCTGCCTGGACAGCTCCTAATTCACCCCTCCACTTT. It is translated as CASSLSAWTAPNSPLHF.

The V and J genes are TRBV6-1 and TRBJ2-5; the D call may be TRBD1 or TRBD2 (7 bases each). Germline V gives CDR1 MNHNS, CDR2 SASEGT. V was cut by 7 bases and J by 7 bases, with 16 bases left in between. This CDR3 comprises 13 residues. The CDR3 sequence is CASTETGRGTQYF. The CDR3 coding sequence is TGTGCCAGCACTGAGACAGGGAGGGGGACCCAGTACTTC.

This rearrangement joins TRBV19 to TRBJ1-5, with a tentative D call TRBD1 (5 bases). The germline V gene encodes CDR1 LNHDA and CDR2 SQIVND (reference sequence). Trimming removed 5 bases at V and 11 bases at J, with 16 bases between. The CDR3 consists of 13 residues. This CDR3 reads CASSPGQLPTQHF. The CDR3 region has the DNA TGTGCCAGTAGTCCGGGGCAGCTTCCTACCCAGCATTTT.

Notes on this clonotype: Possible read error: a much larger clone is one base away. The rearrangement links TRBV6-1 to TRBJ2-7, with 16 positions matching TRBD2. Germline loops: CDR1 MNHNS, CDR2 SASEGT. The CDR3 sequence is 16 residues long. CDR3 nucleotide sequence: TGTGCCAGCAGTGTGGGACTAGCGGGGGGGCCGAAAGAGCTGTACTTC. Translation gives CASSVGLAGGPKELYF.

V and J are TRBV15 and TRBJ2-3; TRBD1 matches at 10 bases. After removal of 4 bases from V and 0 bases from J, the junction contained 13 bases not matched to a gene. The CDR3 is 19 residues long. Per the germline V gene, CDR1 is LNHNV and CDR2 is YYDKDF (reference sequence). The CDR3 DNA sequence: TGTGCCACCAGCACCACGACAGGGGGCGCAGGGACTAGCACAGATACGCAGTATTTT. Its translation is CATSTTTGGAGTSTDTQYF.

This clonotype was observed at least ten times. This chain joins TRBV28 and TRBJ2-3; the D gene is possibly TRBD2 (5 bases). There are 15 residues in the CDR3. CDR1 MDHEN and CDR2 SYDVKM come from the germline V gene. V lost 2 bases and J 6 bases, leaving 15 bases between the germline ends. The CDR3 DNA follows: TGTGCCAGCAGTTTAAGTTCGCTAGCCTTGGATACGCAGTATTTT. This codes for CASSLSSLALDTQYF.

This clonotype was recorded many times. This sequence joins TRBV7-3 and TRBJ2-1; D gene ambiguous. V gave up 4 bases and J gave up 8 bases, with 9 bases separating them. There are 12 residues in the CDR3. Germline assignment: CDR1 SGHTA and CDR2 FQGTGA. CDR3 in amino acids: CASSSSRDEQFF. CDR3 coding DNA: TGTGCCAGCAGCTCTTCTAGGGATGAGCAGTTCTTC. Filled out from reference TRBV7-3 and TRBJ2-1, the complete variable domain reads GAGVSQTPSNKVTEKGKYVELRCDPISGHTALYWYRQSLGQGPEFLIYFQGTGAADDSGLPNDRFFAVRPEGSVSTLKIQRTERGDSAVYLCASSSSRDEQFFGPGTRLTVL.

The rearrangement joins TRBV30 to TRBJ2-1; 8 positions match TRBD2. Unmatched junction bases numbered 8, after V lost 2 bases and J lost 8 bases. Germline V CDR1 and CDR2: GTSNPN, SVGIG (reference sequence). This CDR3 has 14 residues. CDR3 residues: CAWSRSGTRDEQFF. The DNA for the CDR3 is TGTGCCTGGAGTCGTAGCGGGACCCGGGATGAGCAGTTCTTC.